This T cell receptor beta chain was retrieved from a study of OX40 agonist ivuxolimab in advanced cancers. Turning to the study itself: Around 40% of patients had received prior checkpoint inhibitor therapy. Two patients with cutaneous melanoma and one with hepatocellular carcinoma, three in total, showed partial responses.

V gave up 7 bases and J gave up 4 bases, with 14 bases separating them. The CDR3 totals 14 residues. CDR1 is MNHEY and CDR2 is SVGAGI in the germline V gene. Some clones are missing from TCRdb's copy, which holds only in-frame ones; the method was immunoSEQ multiplex PCR. The repertoire holds approximately 76,000 clones, roughly 86% seen once, with less than 0.8% in the top ten. The sequenced sample was CD4+ or CD8+ T cells sorted from blood, obtained in a trial of the OX40 agonist ivuxolimab. This receptor was taken from an adult with an advanced solid tumor such as melanoma, head and neck, liver or kidney cancer. The genes are TRBV6-5 and TRBJ1-3; D unclear. The CDR3 is CASITAFRGNTIYF. The CDR3, as DNA: TGTGCCAGCATCACGGCCTTCCGGGGAAACACCATATATTTT.